This T cell receptor beta chain was sequenced in a study of Tregs in tolerant kidney transplant recipients. Measured with immunoSEQ multiplex PCR; TCRdb has only the in-frame clones, and not every one. This sample has approximately 98,000 clones, with roughly 89% found just once. The germline V gene encodes CDR1 SGHVS and CDR2 FQNEAQ. This CDR3 has 14 amino acids. Trimming pared 5 bases from V and 0 bases from J, leaving 10 bases between. Thawed PBMCs were FACS-sorted into unstimulated CD4+CD25+CD127- regulatory T cells, CD4+CD25- non-regulatory cells, CD4 and CD8 cells. This rearrangement joins TRBV7-8 to TRBJ1-2; the D is unclear. Source: CD4+ T cells from blood, taken before the transplant. The source is a human donor who received a combined kidney and bone marrow transplant. DNA for the CDR3: TGTGCCAGCAGCCCAGGAATTTCTAACTATGGCTACACCTTC. Protein sequence: CASSPGISNYGYTF.